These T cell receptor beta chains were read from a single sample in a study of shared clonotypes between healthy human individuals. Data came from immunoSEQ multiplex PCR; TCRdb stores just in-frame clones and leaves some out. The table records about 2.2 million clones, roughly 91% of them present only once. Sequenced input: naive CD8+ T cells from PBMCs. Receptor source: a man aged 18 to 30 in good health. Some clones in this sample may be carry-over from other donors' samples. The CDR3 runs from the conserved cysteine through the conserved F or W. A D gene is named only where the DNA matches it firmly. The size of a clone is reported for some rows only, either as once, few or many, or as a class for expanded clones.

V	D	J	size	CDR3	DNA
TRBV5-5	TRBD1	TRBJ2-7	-	CASSLSGGRSSYEQYF	TGTGCCAGCAGCTTGTCAGGGGGCAGAAGCTCCTACGAGCAGTACTTC
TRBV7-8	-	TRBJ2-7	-	CASTNLYEQYF	TGTGCCAGCACGAATCTGTACGAGCAGTACTTC
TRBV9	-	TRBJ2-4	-	CASSASFGAKNIQYF	TGTGCCAGCAGCGCCTCCTTCGGAGCCAAAAACATTCAGTACTTC
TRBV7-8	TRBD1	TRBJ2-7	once	CASSFWGQAYEQYF	TGTGCCAGCAGCTTTTGGGGACAGGCGTACGAGCAGTACTTC
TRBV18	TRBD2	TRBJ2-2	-	CASSPALAGLLSGELFF	TGTGCCAGCTCACCGGCACTAGCGGGACTTTTGAGCGGGGAGCTGTTTTTT
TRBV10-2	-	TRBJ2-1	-	CASIGRNSGDEQFF	TGCGCCAGCATCGGACGGAACTCCGGGGATGAGCAGTTCTTC
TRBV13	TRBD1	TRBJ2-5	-	CASSPRTGGEETQYF	TGTGCCAGCAGCCCACGGACAGGGGGCGAAGAGACCCAGTACTTC
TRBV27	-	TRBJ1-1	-	CASSLGPSTEAFF	TGTGCCAGCAGTTTAGGACCGTCGACTGAAGCTTTCTTT
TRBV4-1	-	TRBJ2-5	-	CASSQVPSETQYF	TGCGCCAGCAGCCAAGTACCGTCTGAGACCCAGTACTTC
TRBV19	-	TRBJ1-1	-	CASSTGMNTEAFF	TGTGCCAGTAGTACCGGGATGAACACTGAAGCTTTCTTT
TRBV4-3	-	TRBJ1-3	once	CASSQDYDNSGNTIYF	TGCGCCAGCAGCCAAGATTACGACAACTCTGGAAACACCATATATTTT
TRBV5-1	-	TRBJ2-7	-	CASSGDKTQGYEQYF	TGCGCCAGCAGCGGAGATAAGACCCAGGGTTACGAGCAGTACTTC
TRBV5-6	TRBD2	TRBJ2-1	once	CASSLEASGSSGFF	TGTGCCAGCAGCTTGGAGGCTAGCGGGAGCTCCGGGTTCTTC
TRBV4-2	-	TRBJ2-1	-	CASSQEVQSYNEQFF	TGTGCCAGCAGCCAAGAAGTACAGTCGTACAATGAGCAGTTCTTC
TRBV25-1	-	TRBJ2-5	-	CASSAGGNPETQYF	TGTGCCAGCAGTGCAGGGGGGAACCCCGAGACCCAGTACTTC
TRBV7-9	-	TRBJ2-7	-	CASSHQAYEQYF	TGTGCCAGCAGCCACCAGGCCTACGAGCAGTACTTC
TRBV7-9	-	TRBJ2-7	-	CASSPTGNYEQYF	TGTGCCAGCAGTCCTACAGGGAACTACGAGCAGTACTTC
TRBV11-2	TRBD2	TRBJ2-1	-	CASTGTASGRDDEQFF	TGTGCCAGCACGGGTACGGCTAGCGGGAGAGATGATGAGCAGTTCTTC
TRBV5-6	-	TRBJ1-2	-	CASSLEAWRRHGYTF	TGTGCCAGCAGCTTGGAGGCTTGGAGGAGACATGGCTACACCTTC
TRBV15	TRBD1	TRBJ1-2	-	CATSRDVTGGDGYTF	TGTGCCACCAGCAGGGACGTAACAGGGGGCGATGGCTACACCTTC
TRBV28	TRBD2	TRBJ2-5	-	CASRRTGTRVETQYF	TGTGCCAGCAGGCGTACCGGGACTAGAGTGGAGACCCAGTACTTC
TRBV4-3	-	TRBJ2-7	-	CASSQFRDNYEQYF	TGCGCCAGCAGCCAATTCCGGGACAACTACGAGCAGTACTTC
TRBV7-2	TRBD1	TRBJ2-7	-	CASSLATGQGSYEQYF	TGTGCCAGCAGCTTAGCGACCGGACAGGGATCCTACGAGCAGTACTTC
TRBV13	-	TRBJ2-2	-	CASSLENNLAGELFF	TGTGCCAGCAGCTTAGAGAACAATTTGGCCGGGGAGCTGTTTTTT
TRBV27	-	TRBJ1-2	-	CASSFSRGGVGGYTF	TGTGCCAGCAGTTTTAGTAGGGGCGGGGTGGGTGGCTACACCTTC
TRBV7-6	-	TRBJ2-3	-	CASSSMPGTVLADTQYF	TGTGCCAGCAGCTCCATGCCGGGAACCGTATTGGCAGATACGCAGTATTTT
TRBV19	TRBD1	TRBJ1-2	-	CASSRGETGGYGYTF	TGTGCCAGTAGTCGGGGTGAGACAGGGGGCTATGGCTACACCTTC
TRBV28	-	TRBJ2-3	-	CASRPPGLIYTDTQYF	TGTGCCAGCAGACCCCCGGGACTGATCTACACAGATACGCAGTATTTT